Below are 11 T cell receptor beta chains sequenced from a single sample in a study of long-term antiretroviral therapy in people with HIV. The run of the v3.0 immunoSEQ assay was at survey level. Some clones are missing from TCRdb's copy, which holds only in-frame ones; the method was immunoSEQ multiplex PCR. The table has tens of thousands of clones, approximately 81% seen once. Sequences were derived from unsorted PBMCs, sampled about 2.7 years before starting antiretroviral therapy. These receptors were collected from a woman in her thirties with HIV.

The chain employs TRBV29-1 and TRBJ1-1; the D is unclear. Per the germline V gene, CDR1 is SQVTM and CDR2 is ANQGSEA. CDR3 size: 12 residues. V lost 6 bases, J lost 4 bases, and 12 bases lay in between. In DNA form, the CDR3 reads TGCAGCGTAGCCACAGAGACCACTGAAGCTTTCTTT. This codes for CSVATETTEAFF.

The gene calls are TRBV5-5 and TRBJ1-2; 7 nucleotides match TRBD1. Germline V gene sequence: CDR1 SGHKS, CDR2 YYEKEE (reference sequence). V trimming: 0 bases; J trimming: 4 bases; junction bases outside the gene matches: 12. The CDR3 sequence is 17 residues long. CDR3 sequence (DNA): TGTGCCAGCAGCTTGGCCGTTTTGGGACAGTACCTCTATGGCTACACCTTC. Translated, it gives CASSLAVLGQYLYGYTF. Full variable domain (missing parts from reference TRBV5-5 and TRBJ1-2): DAGVTQSPTHLIKTRGQQVTLRCSPISGHKSVSWYQQVLGQGPQFIFQYYEKEERGRGNFPDRFSARQFPNYSSELNVNALLLGDSALYLCASSLAVLGQYLYGYTFGSGTRLTVV.

V gene TRBV2 combines with J gene TRBJ2-1; 9 nucleotides align to TRBD1. V trimming: 3 bases; J trimming: 5 bases; junction bases outside the gene matches: 5. The germline CDR1 and CDR2 sequences are SNHLY and FYNNEI. This CDR3 has 15 amino acids. CDR3 DNA sequence: TGTGCCAGCAGTGATAGGGACAGGGTAAACAATGAGCAGTTCTTC. Translating gives CASSDRDRVNNEQFF.

The chain couples TRBV10-3 to TRBJ2-7; 8 nucleotides match TRBD1. With 6 bases clipped from V and 4 bases from J, the junction kept 8 bases outside the gene matches. Germline V CDR1 and CDR2: ENHRY, SYGVKD. CDR3 size: 14 residues. The CDR3 loop is CAISGRGTGYEQYF. The CDR3 nucleotides are TGTGCCATCAGCGGACGGGGGACAGGATACGAGCAGTACTTC.

V gene TRBV5-6 combines with J gene TRBJ2-7; the match to TRBD1 covers 8 bases. The junction had 8 bases not matched to a gene; V was cut back by 5 bases and J by 7 bases. This CDR3 region has 13 residues. CDR1 and CDR2 from the germline V gene are SGHDT and YYEEEE. Written as DNA, the CDR3 is TGTGCCAGCAGGCGGACAGGGAGGAGTGAGCAGTACGTC. Translation: CASRRTGRSEQYV.

The rearrangement uses TRBV7-9 and TRBJ2-3; D tentatively fits TRBD1 or TRBD2 (6 bases each). CDR3 size: 15 residues. With 1 base removed from V and 2 bases from J, the gap between germline ends came to 10 bases. The germline CDR1 and CDR2 sequences are SEHNR and FQNEAQ (reference sequence). The CDR3 sequence is CASSLGGAVTDTQYF. Here the CDR3 DNA reads TGTGCCAGCAGCTTAGGGGGGGCCGTCACAGATACGCAGTATTTT.

The chain employs TRBV9 and TRBJ1-4; D possibly corresponds to TRBD1 (6 bases). The CDR3 totals 17 residues. Germline-derived CDR1 and CDR2 are SGDLS and YYNGEE. The V gene lost 4 bases and the J gene lost 4 bases, with 20 bases spanning the gap. This CDR3 reads CASSNGRGAGGNEKLFF. The CDR3 coding sequence is TGTGCCAGCAGCAACGGTCGGGGGGCCGGGGGTAATGAAAAACTGTTTTTT.

As concerns this clone: Likely a read error: the CDR3 ends without its conserved phenylalanine or tryptophan. No DNA is shown, since the ends of the CDR3 on it are uncertain; the CDR3 is the one TCRdb lists. V is TRBV7-3 and J is TRBJ1-2; the table's D call of TRBD1 was not tested on the DNA. In germline, CDR1 is SGHTA, CDR2 FQGTGA. The CDR3 is made up of 10 amino acids, end residues included. This CDR3 is CASRDVRTEG.

The chain is built from TRBV9 and TRBJ1-2; a weak D match, TRBD1 (5 bases). Germline V CDR1 and CDR2: SGDLS, YYNGEE. The V and J ends lost 3 bases and 5 bases respectively, with 20 bases between them. This CDR3 spans 16 amino acids. In nucleotides, the CDR3 is TGTGCCAGCAGCGGCCGGGGACCCTTAAGATTATATGGCTACACCTTC. Protein: CASSGRGPLRLYGYTF.

This chain uses TRBV30 with TRBJ1-2; 7 nucleotides line up with TRBD1. Germline V lookup: CDR1 GTSNPN, CDR2 SVGIG (reference sequence). This CDR3 has 11 residues. V was pared by 1 base and J by 7 bases, with 0 bases of the junction left unmatched. This CDR3 reads CAWSDRGGYTF. CDR3 nucleotides: TGTGCCTGGAGTGACAGGGGTGGCTACACCTTC.

The chain recombines TRBV5-1 with TRBJ1-1, with D hard to call. Germline CDR1 and CDR2: SGHRS and YFSETQ. The V and J ends lost 5 bases and 1 base respectively, with 12 bases between them. The CDR3 loop spans 14 amino acids. The CDR3 loop reads CASRKDEANTEAFF. For the CDR3, the DNA is TGCGCCAGCAGAAAGGACGAAGCGAACACTGAAGCTTTCTTT.